This is a list of T cell receptor beta chains from one sample in a study of sequential checkpoint blockade in melanoma. TCRdb keeps only in-frame clones here, not all; method: immunoSEQ multiplex PCR. This table holds roughly 8,400 clones, roughly three fifths found once. The sample was CD8+ T cells sorted from blood (inferred from file names), taken from a patient given nivolumab and ipilimumab in sequence. The origin of the receptors is a human patient with melanoma. Some clones in this sample may be carry-over from other donors' samples. Each CDR3 is given with its conserved first and last residue. D genes are given only for firm matches. A clone size is listed for some rows: how often the clone was seen (once, few, many), or a class if it is expanded.

TRBD1,NA,TRBJ2-2,TRBV9,CASSPPTGGTGELFF,TGTGCCAGCAGCCCCCCGACAGGGGGCACCGGGGAGCTGTTTTTT
TRBD1,NA,TRBJ1-2,TRBV11-2,CASSPGSGGGYGYTF,TGTGCCAGCAGCCCGGGTTCAGGGGGCGGATATGGCTACACCTTC
NA,NA,TRBJ1-5,TRBV7-9,CASSLGQFNQPQHF,TGTGCCAGCAGCCTCGGACAGTTCAATCAGCCCCAGCATTTT
NA,NA,TRBJ1-1,TRBV4-1,CASSHSGDFGTEAFF,TGCGCCAGCAGCCACTCAGGGGATTTTGGCACTGAAGCTTTCTTT
TRBD1,NA,TRBJ2-7,TRBV7-8,CASSLGTGLTYEQYF,TGTGCCAGCAGCCTCGGGACAGGCCTAACCTACGAGCAGTACTTC
TRBD1,NA,TRBJ1-1,TRBV28,CASSLGQGVTEAFF,TGTGCCAGCAGTTTAGGGCAGGGGGTCACTGAAGCTTTCTTT
NA,few,TRBJ1-2,TRBV7-9,CASSQSQGEKGYTF,TGTGCCAGCAGCCAGTCACAGGGTGAAAAGGGCTACACCTTC
NA,few,TRBJ1-6,TRBV7-9,CASSLGGSPLHF,TGTGCCAGCAGCTTAGGAGGCTCACCCCTCCACTTT
NA,NA,TRBJ1-2,TRBV5-6,CASSSGLGARGYTF,TGTGCCAGCAGCTCGGGACTCGGCGCCCGTGGCTACACCTTC
NA,NA,TRBJ1-2,TRBV27,CASRVAGAYYGYTF,TGTGCCAGCAGGGTTGCAGGGGCTTACTATGGCTACACCTTC
TRBD1,once,TRBJ2-7,TRBV28,CASSLDRGPDEQYF,TGTGCCAGCAGTTTGGACAGGGGGCCCGACGAGCAGTACTTC